The rows below give T cell receptor beta chains drawn from one sample of a study of blood T cell repertoires in COVID-19. TCRdb's copy holds only in-frame clones and misses some; the assay was immunoSEQ multiplex PCR. The sample lists about 120,000 clones, 60% to 85% occurring once. The sequenced sample consisted of peripheral blood. These receptors all stem from a man between 65 and 79 years old with acute or convalescent COVID-19. CDR3s include the opening cysteine and the closing phenylalanine or tryptophan. The D gene is left open where the match is weak. For some rows the clone size is stated as once, few or many, or as a class when expanded; others skip it.

v_call	d_call	clone_size	j_call	cdr3_aa	cdr3_nt
TRBV7-2	.	few	TRBJ1-1	CASSQNQGGTEAFF	TGTGCCAGCAGCCAAAACCAGGGAGGCACTGAAGCTTTCTTT
TRBV7-2	TRBD2	.	TRBJ2-1	CASSFGAGSYNEQFF	TGTGCCAGCAGCTTCGGAGCGGGATCCTACAATGAGCAGTTCTTC
TRBV6-5	.	.	TRBJ1-2	CASSYIQPSNYGYTF	TGTGCCAGCAGTTATATACAGCCGAGTAACTATGGCTACACCTTC
TRBV2	.	.	TRBJ2-1	CASSDSAASYNEQFF	TGTGCCAGCAGTGACTCCGCGGCCTCCTACAATGAGCAGTTCTTC
TRBV7-3	TRBD2	.	TRBJ2-5	CASSPPTSGGVQETQYF	TGTGCCAGCAGCCCTCCGACTAGCGGGGGGGTCCAAGAGACCCAGTACTTC
TRBV18	.	.	TRBJ1-2	CASSPGGSGYTF	TGTGCCAGCTCACCTGGGGGGTCTGGCTACACCTTC
TRBV4-1	TRBD1	.	TRBJ1-3	CASSQDQGALSGNTIYF	TGCGCCAGCAGCCAAGATCAGGGGGCCCTCTCTGGAAACACCATATATTTT
TRBV3-1/TRBV3-2	.	.	TRBJ1-1	CASSRGANSGAFF	TGTGCCAGCAGCCGAGGGGCAAATAGCGGTGCTTTCTTT
TRBV4-3	.	.	TRBJ1-5	CASSVKEDIRNQPQHF	TGCGCCAGCAGCGTAAAAGAGGACATTAGGAATCAGCCCCAGCATTTT
TRBV16	TRBD1	.	TRBJ1-5	CASSQSLDRGTQPQHF	TGTGCCAGCAGCCAATCCCTTGACAGGGGGACTCAGCCCCAGCATTTT
TRBV13	.	once	TRBJ1-6	CASSLGQGFLRSPLHF	TGTGCCAGCAGCTTAGGGCAGGGCTTCCTTAGGTCACCCCTCCACTTT
TRBV9	TRBD1	.	TRBJ1-2	CASSVEEGAPYGYTF	TGTGCCAGCAGCGTAGAGGAGGGGGCGCCTTATGGCTACACCTTC
TRBV12-3/TRBV12-4	.	.	TRBJ1-1	CASSFRGSTEAFF	TGTGCCAGCAGTTTCAGGGGTTCCACTGAAGCTTTCTTT
TRBV3-1/TRBV3-2	.	.	TRBJ1-4	CASSQVTGVEKLFF	TGTGCCAGCAGCCAAGTAACCGGGGTCGAAAAACTGTTTTTT
TRBV9	.	.	TRBJ2-2	CASSVPMNTGELFF	TGTGCCAGCAGCGTACCCATGAACACCGGGGAGCTGTTTTTT
TRBV7-2	.	.	TRBJ2-5	CASSSYRSQQTQYF	TGTGCCAGCAGCTCGTACAGGTCACAACAGACCCAGTACTTC
TRBV6-5	TRBD1	.	TRBJ2-7	CASTRTGNHEQYF	TGTGCCAGCACCCGGACAGGGAACCACGAGCAGTACTTC
TRBV20-1	.	.	TRBJ1-2	CSASSSQGGYTF	TGCAGTGCTAGTTCCAGCCAGGGTGGCTACACCTTC
TRBV7-7	.	.	TRBJ1-2	CASSPDRIGYTF	TGTGCTAGCAGTCCTGACAGGATCGGCTACACCTTC
TRBV7-2	TRBD1	.	TRBJ2-7	CASSSTGQVTYEQYF	TGTGCCAGCAGCTCGACGGGACAGGTAACCTACGAGCAGTACTTC
TRBV6-5	TRBD2	.	TRBJ2-1	CASSLAGGSSNEQFF	TGTGCCAGCAGTTTAGCGGGGGGGAGTAGTAATGAGCAGTTCTTC
TRBV3-1/TRBV3-2	.	.	TRBJ2-5	CASSHTGLGASGETQYF	TGTGCCAGCAGCCATACAGGGTTAGGGGCTTCGGGAGAGACCCAGTACTTC
TRBV7-2	.	.	TRBJ2-1	CASSPGSHPYNEQFF	TGTGCCAGCAGCCCCGGGAGCCATCCTTACAATGAGCAGTTCTTC
TRBV11-3	.	.	TRBJ2-1	CASSPLTGEGEEQFF	TGTGCCAGCAGCCCCCTGACTGGTGAGGGTGAGGAGCAGTTCTTC
TRBV2	.	once	TRBJ1-5	CASSEGREGQPQHF	TGTGCCAGCAGTGAGGGCAGGGAGGGACAGCCCCAGCATTTT
TRBV6-1	TRBD2	.	TRBJ2-1	CASSEGEPGGGHGDLF	TGTGCCAGCAGTGAGGGAGAGCCCGGGGGGGGACATGGCGATCTCTTC
TRBV5-6	TRBD1	few	TRBJ1-2	CASSLDRDNYGYTF	TGTGCCAGCAGCCTGGACAGGGATAACTATGGCTACACCTTC
TRBV6-5	TRBD2	few	TRBJ2-5	CASSYWRGGDQETQYF	TGTGCCAGCAGTTACTGGCGGGGGGGGGACCAAGAGACCCAGTACTTC
TRBV6-5	.	.	TRBJ1-2	CASSSRGGSGYGYTF	TGTGCCAGCAGTTCCAGGGGAGGGTCCGGCTATGGCTACACCTTC
TRBV7-3	.	.	TRBJ2-3	CASSLEGGPDTQYF	TGTGCCAGCAGCTTAGAGGGGGGGCCAGATACGCAGTATTTT
TRBV6-2/TRBV6-3	.	.	TRBJ1-6	CASSYSTGQLSSYNSPLHF	TGTGCCAGCAGTTACTCTACTGGGCAGCTAAGCTCCTATAATTCACCCCTCCACTTT
TRBV7-8	TRBD2	.	TRBJ2-1	CASNSGGGYNEQFF	TGTGCCAGCAATAGCGGGGGGGGATACAATGAGCAGTTCTTC
TRBV9	.	.	TRBJ1-2	CASTPGLGGLGGYTF	TGTGCCAGCACCCCGGGGCTTGGGGGACTCGGAGGCTACACCTTC
TRBV27	TRBD2	.	TRBJ2-5	CASSLLGSGDWTQYF	TGTGCCAGCAGTTTACTGGGTAGCGGGGACTGGACCCAGTACTTC
TRBV4-1	.	.	TRBJ2-3	CASSRARDTQYF	TGCGCCAGCAGCCGGGCACGAGATACGCAGTATTTT
TRBV4-2	TRBD1	once	TRBJ1-5	CASSQADRNNQPQHF	TGTGCCAGCAGCCAAGCGGACAGGAACAATCAGCCCCAGCATTTT
TRBV7-8	.	.	TRBJ1-5	CASSQSRGNQPQHF	TGTGCCAGCAGCCAGAGCAGGGGCAATCAGCCCCAGCATTTT
TRBV12-5	.	.	TRBJ1-1	CASMLVGTEAFF	TGTGCTAGCATGCTAGTGGGCACTGAAGCTTTCTTT
TRBV7-6	.	.	TRBJ2-2	CASSLGLAGELFF	TGTGCCAGCAGCCTCGGGTTAGCTGGGGAGCTGTTTTTT
TRBV11-3	TRBD1	.	TRBJ1-1	CASSLQGGTEAFF	TGTGCCAGCAGCTTACAGGGGGGCACTGAAGCTTTCTTT
TRBV27	.	.	TRBJ1-1	CASSFNIKMNTEAFF	TGTGCCAGCAGTTTTAACATAAAGATGAACACTGAAGCTTTCTTT
TRBV24-1	TRBD1	.	TRBJ1-5	CATSDPHDRGTPPQHF	TGTGCCACCAGTGATCCCCATGACAGGGGTACTCCGCCCCAGCATTTT
TRBV30	TRBD1	once	TRBJ1-4	CAWSVSRNRGEKLFF	TGTGCCTGGAGTGTCTCCCGGAACAGGGGTGAAAAACTGTTTTTT
TRBV3-1/TRBV3-2	.	once	TRBJ2-5	CASSQDFHSQETQYF	TGTGCCAGCAGCCAAGATTTCCACTCACAGGAGACCCAGTACTTC
TRBV4-3	.	.	TRBJ1-4	CASSPGEFWGDEKLFF	TGCGCCAGCAGCCCCGGCGAATTTTGGGGGGATGAAAAACTGTTTTTT
TRBV11-3	.	.	TRBJ1-1	CASSSRTGNTEAFF	TGTGCCAGCAGCTCCCGTACCGGGAACACTGAAGCTTTCTTT
TRBV7-9	.	.	TRBJ1-2	CASSFEVDSLGYTF	TGTGCCAGCAGCTTCGAAGTCGACAGCCTTGGCTACACCTTC
TRBV29-1	TRBD1	few	TRBJ1-2	CSVELATGLLGYTF	TGCAGCGTTGAATTGGCGACAGGGCTGCTCGGCTACACCTTC
TRBV12-2	.	.	TRBJ2-2	CASRYPGTANTGELFF	TGTGCAAGTCGCTACCCCGGGACAGCGAACACCGGGGAGCTGTTTTTT
TRBV7-2	TRBD1	.	TRBJ2-7	CASSRAGTGGIYEQYF	TGTGCCAGCAGCCGCGCGGGCACAGGGGGCATCTACGAGCAGTACTTC
TRBV5-1	TRBD1	.	TRBJ2-2	CASSIRTGITGELFF	TGCGCCAGCAGCATACGGACAGGTATCACCGGGGAGCTGTTTTTT
TRBV6-5	TRBD1	once	TRBJ2-2	CASSYRQGADTGELFF	TGTGCCAGCAGTTACAGGCAGGGGGCGGACACCGGGGAGCTGTTTTTT
TRBV19	.	.	TRBJ2-7	CASSIGRWQNSYEQYF	TGTGCCAGTAGTATAGGGAGGTGGCAGAACTCCTACGAGCAGTACTTC
TRBV5-1	TRBD1	.	TRBJ1-3	CASSFSGQVGFSGNTIYF	TGCGCCAGCAGCTTTTCCGGACAGGTGGGATTCTCTGGAAACACCATATATTTT
TRBV29-1	TRBD1	few	TRBJ2-7	CSVRGAGGEQYF	TGCAGCGTTCGAGGGGCAGGGGGCGAGCAGTACTTC
TRBV14	TRBD2	few	TRBJ2-5	CASSHLGLAGRETQYF	TGTGCCAGCAGCCACCTGGGACTAGCGGGGAGGGAGACCCAGTACTTC
TRBV5-6	TRBD1	.	TRBJ1-6	CASSLSGGYNSPLHF	TGTGCCAGCAGCTTGTCAGGGGGCTATAATTCACCCCTCCACTTT
TRBV5-1	TRBD1	few	TRBJ2-7	CASSPRTGGIYEQYF	TGCGCCAGCAGCCCGCGGACAGGGGGCATTTACGAGCAGTACTTC